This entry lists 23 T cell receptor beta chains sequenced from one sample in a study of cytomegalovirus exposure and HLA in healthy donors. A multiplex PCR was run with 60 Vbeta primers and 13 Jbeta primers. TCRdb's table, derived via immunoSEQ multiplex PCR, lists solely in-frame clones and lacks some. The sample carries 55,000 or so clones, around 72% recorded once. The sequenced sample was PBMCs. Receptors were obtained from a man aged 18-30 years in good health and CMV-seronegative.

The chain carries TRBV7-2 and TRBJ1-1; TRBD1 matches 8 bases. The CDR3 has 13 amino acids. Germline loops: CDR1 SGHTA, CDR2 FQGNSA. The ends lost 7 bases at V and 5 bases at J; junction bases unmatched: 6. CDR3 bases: TGTGCCAGCATCCCACAGGGGGGGACTGAAGCTTTCTTT. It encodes CASIPQGGTEAFF. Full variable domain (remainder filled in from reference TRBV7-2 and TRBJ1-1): GAGVSQSPSNKVTEKGKDVELRCDPISGHTALYWYRQSLGQGLEFLIYFQGNSAPDKSGLPSDRFSAERTGGSVSTLTIQRTQQEDSAVYLCASIPQGGTEAFFGQGTRLTVV.

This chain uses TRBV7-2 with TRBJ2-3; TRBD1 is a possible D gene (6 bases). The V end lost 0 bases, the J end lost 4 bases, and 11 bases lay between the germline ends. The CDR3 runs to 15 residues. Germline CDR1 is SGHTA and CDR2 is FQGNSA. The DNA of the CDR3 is TGTGCCAGCAGCTTAGCGCGAGGGGGTGCAGATACGCAGTATTTT. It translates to CASSLARGGADTQYF.

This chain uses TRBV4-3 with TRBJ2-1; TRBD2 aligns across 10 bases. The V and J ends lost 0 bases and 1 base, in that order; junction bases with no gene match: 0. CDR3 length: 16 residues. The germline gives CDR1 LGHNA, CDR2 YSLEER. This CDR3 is CASSQEGLASYNEQFF. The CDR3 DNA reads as TGCGCCAGCAGCCAAGAGGGACTAGCGTCCTACAATGAGCAGTTCTTC.

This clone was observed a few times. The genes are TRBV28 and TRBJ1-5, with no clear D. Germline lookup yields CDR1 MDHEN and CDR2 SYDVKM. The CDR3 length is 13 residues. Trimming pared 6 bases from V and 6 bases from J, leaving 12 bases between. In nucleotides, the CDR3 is TGTGCCAGCAGGACATGGGCCGGTCAGCCCCAGCATTTT. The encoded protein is CASRTWAGQPQHF.

In nucleotides, the CDR3 is TGCGCCAGCAGCTTGGTAACTAGTTCAGATACGCAGTATTTT. The encoded protein is CASSLVTSSDTQYF. The chain couples TRBV5-1 to TRBJ2-3, with D maybe TRBD2 (5 bases). The CDR3 contains 14 residues. Germline V CDR1 and CDR2: SGHRS, YFSETQ. Trimming removed 0 bases at V and 4 bases at J, with 9 bases between.

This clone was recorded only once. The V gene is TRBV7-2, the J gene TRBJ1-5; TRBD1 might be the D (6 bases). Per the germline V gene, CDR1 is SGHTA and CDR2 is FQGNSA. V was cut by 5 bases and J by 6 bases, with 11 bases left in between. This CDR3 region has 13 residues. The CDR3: CASSPDSIQPQHF. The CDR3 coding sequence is TGTGCCAGCAGCCCGGACAGTATTCAGCCCCAGCATTTT.

The CDR3 here is CASSPDIGRDGYTF. The DNA for the CDR3 is TGTGCCAGCAGCCCCGATATCGGGCGGGATGGCTACACCTTC. The chain combines TRBV6-5 with TRBJ1-2, with D unresolved. The CDR3 is made up of 14 amino acids. V dropped 6 bases and J dropped 6 bases, with 17 bases sitting between them. Germline assignment: CDR1 MNHEY and CDR2 SVGAGI.

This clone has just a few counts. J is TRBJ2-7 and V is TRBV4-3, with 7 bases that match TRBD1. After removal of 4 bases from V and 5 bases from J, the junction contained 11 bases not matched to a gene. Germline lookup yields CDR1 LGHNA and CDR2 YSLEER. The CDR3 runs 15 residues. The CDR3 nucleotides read TGCGCCAGCAGCCCCCGGACAGGTTTTGCACACGAGCAGTACTTC. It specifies CASSPRTGFAHEQYF.

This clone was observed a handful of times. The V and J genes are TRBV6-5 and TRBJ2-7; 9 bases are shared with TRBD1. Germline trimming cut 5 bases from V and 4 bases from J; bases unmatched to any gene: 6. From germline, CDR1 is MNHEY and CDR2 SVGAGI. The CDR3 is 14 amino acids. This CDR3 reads CASSAGTGWYEQYF. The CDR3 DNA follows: TGTGCCAGCAGTGCCGGGACAGGGTGGTACGAGCAGTACTTC.

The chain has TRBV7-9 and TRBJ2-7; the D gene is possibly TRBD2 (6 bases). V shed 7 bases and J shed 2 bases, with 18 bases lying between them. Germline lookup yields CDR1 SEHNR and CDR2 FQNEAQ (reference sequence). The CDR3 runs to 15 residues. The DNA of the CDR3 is TGTGCCAGCACGTCCCGGGGGTCTCGAGCCTACGAGCAGTACTTC. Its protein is CASTSRGSRAYEQYF.

The CDR3 nucleotides are TGTGCCAGCAGTTTGTTGGGGGCCGGTGAGACCCAGTACTTC. Its protein product is CASSLLGAGETQYF. The chain recombines TRBV28 with TRBJ2-5; D is perhaps TRBD1 (6 bases). The germline V gene has CDR1 MDHEN and CDR2 SYDVKM. V was cut by 3 bases and J by 5 bases, with 13 bases left in between. This CDR3 is 14 amino acids long.

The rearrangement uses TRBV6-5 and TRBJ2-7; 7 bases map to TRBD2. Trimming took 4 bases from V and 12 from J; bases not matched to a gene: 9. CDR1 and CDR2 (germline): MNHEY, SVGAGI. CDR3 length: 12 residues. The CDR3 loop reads CASSFSSGTLYF. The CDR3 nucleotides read TGTGCCAGCAGTTTCTCAAGCGGGACCCTGTACTTC.

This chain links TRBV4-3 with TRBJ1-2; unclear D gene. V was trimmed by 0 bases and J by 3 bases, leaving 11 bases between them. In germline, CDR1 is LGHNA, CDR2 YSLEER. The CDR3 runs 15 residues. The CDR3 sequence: CASSQEHSSDYGYTF. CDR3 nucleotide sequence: TGCGCCAGCAGCCAAGAGCATTCTTCGGACTATGGCTACACCTTC.

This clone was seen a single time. CDR3 region: CASSLVSNGYTF. DNA for the CDR3: TGTGCCAGCAGTTTAGTTTCTAATGGCTACACCTTC. The chain links TRBV28 to TRBJ1-2; D not certain. From germline, CDR1 is MDHEN and CDR2 SYDVKM. The CDR3 loop spans 12 amino acids. Trimming removed 2 bases from V and 6 bases from J, with 7 bases in between.

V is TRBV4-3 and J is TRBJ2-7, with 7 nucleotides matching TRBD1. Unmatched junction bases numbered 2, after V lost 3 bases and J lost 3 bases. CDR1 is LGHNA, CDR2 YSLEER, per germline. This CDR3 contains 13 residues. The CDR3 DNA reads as TGCGCCAGCAGCCACGGGACAGTCTACGAGCAGTACTTC. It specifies CASSHGTVYEQYF.

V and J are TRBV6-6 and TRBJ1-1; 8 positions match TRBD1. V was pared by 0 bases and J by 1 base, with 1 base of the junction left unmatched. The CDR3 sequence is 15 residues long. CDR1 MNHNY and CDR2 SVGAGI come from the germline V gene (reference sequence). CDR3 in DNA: TGTGCCAGCAGTTACTCCGGGACAGGGAACACTGAAGCTTTCTTT. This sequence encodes CASSYSGTGNTEAFF.

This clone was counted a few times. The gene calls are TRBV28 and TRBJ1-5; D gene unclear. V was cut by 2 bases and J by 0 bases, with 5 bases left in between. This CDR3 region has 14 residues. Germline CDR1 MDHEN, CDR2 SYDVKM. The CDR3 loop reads CASSLSNSNQPQHF. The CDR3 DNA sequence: TGTGCCAGCAGTTTAAGCAATAGCAATCAGCCCCAGCATTTT. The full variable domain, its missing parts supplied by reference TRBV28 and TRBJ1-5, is DVKVTQSSRYLVKRTGEKVFLECVQDMDHENMFWYRQDPGLGLRLIYFSYDVKMKEKGDIPEGYSVSREKKERFSLILESASTNQTSMYLCASSLSNSNQPQHFGDGTRLSIL.

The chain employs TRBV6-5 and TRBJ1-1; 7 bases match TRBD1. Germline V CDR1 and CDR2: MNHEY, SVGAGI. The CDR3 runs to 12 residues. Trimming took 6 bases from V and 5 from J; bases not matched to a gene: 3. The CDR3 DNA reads TGTGCCAGCAGCCAACAGGGGACTGAAGCTTTCTTT. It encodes CASSQQGTEAFF.

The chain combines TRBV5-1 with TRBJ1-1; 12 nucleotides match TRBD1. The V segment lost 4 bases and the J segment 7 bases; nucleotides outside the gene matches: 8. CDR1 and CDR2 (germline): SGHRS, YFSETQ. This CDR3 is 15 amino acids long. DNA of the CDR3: TGCGCCAGCAGCCCCGGGACAGGGGGCGTAGGTGAAGCTTTCTTT. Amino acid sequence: CASSPGTGGVGEAFF.

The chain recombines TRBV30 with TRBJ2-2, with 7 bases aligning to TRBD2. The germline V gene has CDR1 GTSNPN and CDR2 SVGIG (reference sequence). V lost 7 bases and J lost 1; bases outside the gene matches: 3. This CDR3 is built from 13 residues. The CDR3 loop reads CASGLVNTGELFF. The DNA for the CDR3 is TGTGCCTCTGGACTAGTGAACACCGGGGAGCTGTTTTTT. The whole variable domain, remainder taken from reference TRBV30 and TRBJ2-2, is SQTIHQWPATLVQPVGSPLSLECTVEGTSNPNLYWYRQAAGRGLQLLFYSVGIGQISSEVPQNLSASRPQDRQFILSSKKLLLSDSGFYLCASGLVNTGELFFGEGSRLTVL.

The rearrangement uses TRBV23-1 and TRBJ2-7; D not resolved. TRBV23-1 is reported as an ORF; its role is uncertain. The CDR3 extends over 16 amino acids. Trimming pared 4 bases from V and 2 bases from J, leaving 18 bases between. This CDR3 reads CASSRAPYYEAYEQYF. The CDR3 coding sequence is TGCGCCAGCAGTCGCGCCCCCTATTATGAGGCCTACGAGCAGTACTTC.

DNA for the CDR3: TGTGCCTGGAGTGTACGGGGGCTGACAGGGGGCGGTGAAGCTTTCTTT. It translates to CAWSVRGLTGGGEAFF. The gene calls are TRBV30 and TRBJ1-1; 10 bases line up with TRBD1. The CDR3 is made up of 16 amino acids. Germline V gene sequence: CDR1 GTSNPN, CDR2 SVGIG (reference sequence). With 0 bases clipped from V and 7 bases from J, the junction kept 11 bases outside the gene matches.

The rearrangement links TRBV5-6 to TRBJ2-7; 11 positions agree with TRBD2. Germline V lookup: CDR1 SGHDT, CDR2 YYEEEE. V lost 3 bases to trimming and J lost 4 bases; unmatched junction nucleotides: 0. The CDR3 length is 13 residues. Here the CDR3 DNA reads TGTGCCAGCAGCTGGACTAGCGGGTACGAGCAGTACTTC. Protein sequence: CASSWTSGYEQYF.